The source of this TCR beta chain is a study of T and B cells in COVID-19 patients. As for the study in general: Peripheral blood came from COVID-19 patients with active infection or after recovery. At median age about 37 years, recovered patients were younger than active-infection patients at just over 65. Notes on the study in general: Patients with COVID-19 reportedly showed strongly skewed T cell receptor beta variable and joining gene usage.

Blood genomic DNA input for TRB amplification was roughly 230-550 ng. As regards this clonotype: Its antigen remains unknown.

TRB rearrangements were amplified by multiplex PCR with BIOMED2 TRB-A/B primers. TCRdb reprocessed the multiplex PCR reads via MiXCR and lists one record per CDR3 protein. The sample yields about 13,000 distinct CDR3 sequences, 25% seen once. V shed 2 bases and J shed 1 base, with 11 bases lying between them. CDR1 is MNHEY, CDR2 SVGAGI, per germline. The CDR3 loop spans 15 amino acids. This TCR came from a human donor who had recovered from COVID-19. This chain uses TRBV6-5 with TRBJ1-1, with D maybe TRBD1 (5 bases). The specimen sequenced was blood. The CDR3, as DNA: TGTGCCAGCAGTTACGGGGGTGGGGAGAACACTGAAGCTTTCTTT. It codes for CASSYGGGENTEAFF.